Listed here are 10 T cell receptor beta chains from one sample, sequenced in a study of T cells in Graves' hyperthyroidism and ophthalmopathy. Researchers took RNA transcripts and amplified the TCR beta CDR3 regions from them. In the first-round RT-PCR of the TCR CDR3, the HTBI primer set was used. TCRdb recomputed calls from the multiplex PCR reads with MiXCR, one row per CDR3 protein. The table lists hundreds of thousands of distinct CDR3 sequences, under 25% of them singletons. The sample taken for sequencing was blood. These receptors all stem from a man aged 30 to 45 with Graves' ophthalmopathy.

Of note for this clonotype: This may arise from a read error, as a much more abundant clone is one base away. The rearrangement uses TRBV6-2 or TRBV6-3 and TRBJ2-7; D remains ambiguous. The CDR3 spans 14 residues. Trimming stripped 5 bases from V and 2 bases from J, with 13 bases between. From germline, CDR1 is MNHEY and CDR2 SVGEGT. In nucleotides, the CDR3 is TGTGCCAGCAGTGGCCTCAGCAATCCCTACGAGCAGTACTTC. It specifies CASSGLSNPYEQYF.

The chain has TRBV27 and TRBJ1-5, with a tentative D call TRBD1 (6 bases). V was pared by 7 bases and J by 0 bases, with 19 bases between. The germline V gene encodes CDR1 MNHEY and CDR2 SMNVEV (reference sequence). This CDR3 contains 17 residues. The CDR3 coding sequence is TGTGCCAGCACTGACAGGCCCGTTCCTTATAGCAATCAGCCCCAGCATTTT. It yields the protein CASTDRPVPYSNQPQHF.

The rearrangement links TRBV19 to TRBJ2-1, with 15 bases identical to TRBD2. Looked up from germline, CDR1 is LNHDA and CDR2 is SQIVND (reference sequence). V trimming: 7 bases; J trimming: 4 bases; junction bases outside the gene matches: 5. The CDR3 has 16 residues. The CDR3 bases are TGTGCCAGTACCCGGACTAGCGGGAGGGCGTACAATGAGCAGTTCTTC. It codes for CASTRTSGRAYNEQFF.

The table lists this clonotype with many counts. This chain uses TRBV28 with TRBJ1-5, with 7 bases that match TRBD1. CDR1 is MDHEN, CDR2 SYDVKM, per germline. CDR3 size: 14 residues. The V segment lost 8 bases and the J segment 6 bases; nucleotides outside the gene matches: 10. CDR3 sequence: CASSLGGALQPQHF. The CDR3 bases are TGTGCCAGCTCCTTAGGGGGCGCTCTTCAGCCCCAGCATTTT.

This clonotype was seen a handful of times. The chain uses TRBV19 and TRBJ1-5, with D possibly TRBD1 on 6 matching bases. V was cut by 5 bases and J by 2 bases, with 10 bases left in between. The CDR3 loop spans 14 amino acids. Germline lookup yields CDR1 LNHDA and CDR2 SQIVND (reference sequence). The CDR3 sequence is CASSSWTGNQPQHF. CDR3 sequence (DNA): TGTGCCAGTAGTTCCTGGACAGGCAATCAGCCCCAGCATTTT.

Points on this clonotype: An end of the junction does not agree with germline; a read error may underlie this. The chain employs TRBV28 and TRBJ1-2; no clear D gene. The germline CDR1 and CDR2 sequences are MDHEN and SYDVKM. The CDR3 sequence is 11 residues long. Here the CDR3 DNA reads TGTGCCAGCACCCCTGGCTATGGCCACACCTTC. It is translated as CASTPGYGHTF.

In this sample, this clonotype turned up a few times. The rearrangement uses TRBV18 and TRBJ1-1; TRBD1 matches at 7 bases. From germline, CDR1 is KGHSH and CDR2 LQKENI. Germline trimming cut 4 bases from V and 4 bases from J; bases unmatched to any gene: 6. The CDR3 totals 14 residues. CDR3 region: CASSQGQRSTEAFF. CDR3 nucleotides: TGTGCCAGCTCACAGGGACAGCGGAGCACTGAAGCTTTCTTT.

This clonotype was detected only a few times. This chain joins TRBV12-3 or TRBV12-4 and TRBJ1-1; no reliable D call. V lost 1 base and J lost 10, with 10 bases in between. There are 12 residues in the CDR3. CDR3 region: CASSLGRVRAFF. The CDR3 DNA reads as TGTGCCAGCAGTTTAGGTCGCGTTAGAGCTTTCTTT.

CDR3 in DNA: TGCAGTGCTAGAGTTGGAGGCAGGGGAGTTCAGCCCCAGCATTTT. This sequence encodes CSARVGGRGVQPQHF. J is TRBJ1-5 and V is TRBV20-1, with D possibly matching TRBD1 (6 bases). CDR3 size: 15 residues. The germline CDR1 and CDR2 sequences are DFQATT and SNEGSKA (reference sequence). V shed 1 base and J shed 6 bases, with 16 bases lying between them.

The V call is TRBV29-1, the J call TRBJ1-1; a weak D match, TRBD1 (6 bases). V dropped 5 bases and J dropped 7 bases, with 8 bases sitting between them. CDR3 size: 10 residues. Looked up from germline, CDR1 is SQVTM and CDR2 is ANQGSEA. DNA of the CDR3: TGCAGCGTTACAGGGTTTGAAGCTTTCTTT. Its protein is CSVTGFEAFF.